A selection of T cell receptor beta chains follows, all from one sample in a study of T cell clonotyping in hematopoietic cell transplantation. The table came from immunoSEQ multiplex PCR; TCRdb's copy has only in-frame clones and leaves some out. The data hold some 29,000 clones, with roughly 85% observed a single time. Source: peripheral blood mononuclear cells, taken before stem cell transplant. These receptors originate from a man aged 35-49 years with acute myeloid leukemia. Some clones in this sample may be carry-over from other donors' samples. Both conserved end residues are part of each CDR3. A D gene is named only where the DNA matches it firmly. Expanded clones are given a class, and other clones once, few, many or no size at all.

len | j_gene | v_gene | d_gene | abundance | CDR3nt | CDR3aa
14 | TRBJ1-5 | TRBV27 | . | . | TGTGCCAGCAAAATGGGGGCCTTCAATCAGCCCCAGCATTTT | CASKMGAFNQPQHF
15 | TRBJ2-1 | TRBV6-6 | TRBD2 | . | TGTGCCAGCACTTTACGATCTAGCGGCTACAATGAGCAGTTCTTC | CASTLRSSGYNEQFF
16 | TRBJ1-2 | TRBV5-6 | . | . | TGTGCCAGCAGCTTGAGGAGGGAAGGCTTTTACTATGGCTACACCTTC | CASSLRREGFYYGYTF
16 | TRBJ2-2 | TRBV4-1 | . | few | TGCGCCAGCAGCCAAACGGAAAGCGGGAACACCGGGGAGCTGTTTTTT | CASSQTESGNTGELFF
15 | TRBJ2-2 | TRBV6-6 | . | . | TGTGCCAGCAGTTACAGCCGGGGGAGCGCCGGGGAGCTGTTTTTT | CASSYSRGSAGELFF
11 | TRBJ2-7 | TRBV20-1 | . | once | TGCAGTGGTCGCAGAGACTACGAGCAGTACTTC | CSGRRDYEQYF
14 | TRBJ1-1 | TRBV6-1 | TRBD1 | . | TGTGCCAGCAGCGAACAGGGGCTGAACACTGAAGCTTTCTTT | CASSEQGLNTEAFF
14 | TRBJ2-7 | TRBV6-5 | . | . | TGTGCCAGCAGTTCATGGCCCGGCGGGGCTCAGCAGTACTTC | CASSSWPGGAQQYF
12 | TRBJ2-1 | TRBV5-1 | TRBD2 | . | TGCGCCAGCAGCTTTAGCGGGAGGGTGCAGTTCTTC | CASSFSGRVQFF
14 | TRBJ1-5 | TRBV28 | . | . | TGTGCCAGCAGTTCCATGGGGCTGAGACAGCCCCAGCATTTT | CASSSMGLRQPQHF
13 | TRBJ2-1 | TRBV25-1 | . | . | TGTGCCAGCAGTGTGACAGGTCAGCGGGAGCAGTTCTTC | CASSVTGQREQFF
12 | TRBJ2-7 | TRBV7-2 | . | . | TGTGCCAGCAGCTTAACTCGCTACGAGCAGTACTTC | CASSLTRYEQYF
16 | TRBJ1-1 | TRBV28 | TRBD1 | few | TGTGCCAGCAGTTTCTCGACGGGACAGGGCCCACGTAAAGCTTTCTTT | CASSFSTGQGPRKAFF
15 | TRBJ2-6 | TRBV5-4 | . | . | TGTGCCAGCACACCCGGGGGCCTTATACCGACCGTCCTGACTTTC | CASTPGGLIPTVLTF
14 | TRBJ2-7 | TRBV9 | TRBD1 | . | TGTGCCAGCAGTCCCGGGACAGGCTTAATAGAGCAGTACTTC | CASSPGTGLIEQYF
13 | TRBJ1-5 | TRBV30 | . | . | TGTGCCTGGAGTGGTAACATGAATCAGCCCCAGCATTTT | CAWSGNMNQPQHF
13 | TRBJ1-1 | TRBV10-3 | TRBD1 | . | TGTGCCATCAGTGAGTCCATTCGACAGGGAGGTTTCTTT | CAISESIRQGGFF
13 | TRBJ2-2 | TRBV9 | . | . | TGTGCCAGCAGCCCCCCCGCGGCCGGGGAGCTGTTTTTT | CASSPPAAGELFF
13 | TRBJ2-7 | TRBV30 | . | . | TGTGCCTGGAGACGGACCGCTGCCTACGAGCAGTACTTC | CAWRRTAAYEQYF
12 | TRBJ2-7 | TRBV30 | . | . | TGTGCCTGGAGTGTACTGGGCTACGAGCAGTACTTC | CAWSVLGYEQYF
15 | TRBJ2-7 | TRBV6-5 | . | . | TGTGCCAGCAGTTACTCGTGGGTGGGGGGCTACGAGCAGTACTTC | CASSYSWVGGYEQYF
17 | TRBJ2-3 | TRBV7-3 | TRBD2 | . | TGTGCCAGCAGCTTCTTGAGCGGGGGGGGGAGAACAGATACGCAGTATTTT | CASSFLSGGGRTDTQYF
12 | TRBJ1-4 | TRBV28 | . | . | TGTGCCAGCAGTGACTTTGGACGGACGCTGTTTTTT | CASSDFGRTLFF
15 | TRBJ2-7 | TRBV5-1 | TRBD2 | . | TGCGCCAGCAGCGTCACTAGCGGGAGTATCTACGAGCAGTACTTC | CASSVTSGSIYEQYF
14 | TRBJ1-2 | TRBV5-1 | . | . | TGCGCCAGCAGCTTGGACGGCAGAGGGGGTGGCTACACCTTC | CASSLDGRGGGYTF
13 | TRBJ2-7 | TRBV4-1 | . | few | TGCGCCAGTAGCGAAGGGTGGACCTACGAGCAGTACTTC | CASSEGWTYEQYF
11 | TRBJ2-1 | TRBV29-1 | . | . | TGCAGCGCCTTACCCGGGCAGTACGAGTTCTTC | CSALPGQYEFF
15 | TRBJ2-3 | TRBV5-1 | . | . | TGCGCCAGCGGGGGGACTGCCACTAGCACAGATACGCAGTATTTT | CASGGTATSTDTQYF
13 | TRBJ2-1 | TRBV30 | TRBD1 | . | TGTGCCTGGAGTGAGACAGGGGTCAATGAGCAGTTCTTC | CAWSETGVNEQFF
15 | TRBJ2-4 | TRBV6-5 | . | few | TGTGCCAGCAGTTACTCTCCCCAAGGAGGAAACATTCAGTACTTC | CASSYSPQGGNIQYF
14 | TRBJ2-7 | TRBV5-1 | . | . | TGCGCCAGCAGCTTGGTGACAGCCGCCTACGAGCAGTACTTC | CASSLVTAAYEQYF
14 | TRBJ2-7 | TRBV2 | . | . | TGTGCCAGCAGTGACAGCGGTAGCGGCTACGAGCAGTACTTC | CASSDSGSGYEQYF
16 | TRBJ1-3 | TRBV9 | . | . | TGTGCCAGCAGCGTAGCCCCGCTAATCTCTGGAAACACCATATATTTT | CASSVAPLISGNTIYF
13 | TRBJ1-4 | TRBV5-1 | . | . | TGCGCCAGCAGCCAGGACCCAGAGGGAAAACTGTTTTTT | CASSQDPEGKLFF
15 | TRBJ2-7 | TRBV5-6 | TRBD1 | . | TGTGCCAGCAGCTCTCCGGGACAGGGTCCCCACGAGCAGTACTTC | CASSSPGQGPHEQYF
14 | TRBJ1-2 | TRBV25-1 | . | . | TGTGCCAGCAGCCCGATTAGGGTCAACTATGGCTACACCTTC | CASSPIRVNYGYTF
12 | TRBJ1-2 | TRBV15 | . | . | TGTGCCACCAGCTTAAGTTACTATGGCTACACCTTC | CATSLSYYGYTF
14 | TRBJ2-3 | TRBV7-9 | . | . | TGTGCCAGCAGCGGGAGGACGGAGGCAGATACGCAGTATTTT | CASSGRTEADTQYF
15 | TRBJ2-7 | TRBV6-6 | TRBD2 | once | TGTGCCAGCAGTTACGAGAGCGGGAGGTCAAACGAGCAGTACTTC | CASSYESGRSNEQYF
15 | TRBJ1-2 | TRBV6-5 | . | few | TGTGCCAGCAGTTACAAGGGGCAGACTAACTATGGCTACACCTTC | CASSYKGQTNYGYTF
15 | TRBJ1-1 | TRBV5-1 | . | . | TGCGCCAGCAGCTCTATATCCTTTAAAAACACTGAAGCTTTCTTT | CASSSISFKNTEAFF
12 | TRBJ2-2 | TRBV6-6 | . | . | TGTGCCATCGTAGGGGACACCGGGGAGCTGTTTTTT | CAIVGDTGELFF
14 | TRBJ1-5 | TRBV30 | . | . | TGTGCCTGGAGTCCACCTGGGGGTAATCAGCCCCAGCATTTT | CAWSPPGGNQPQHF
14 | TRBJ1-2 | TRBV6-5 | TRBD1 | . | TGTGCCAGCAGTCCCGGACAGGGCGGGTATGGCTACACCTTC | CASSPGQGGYGYTF
14 | TRBJ1-2 | TRBV6-5 | . | . | TGTGCCAGCGGGGCCTCCGGGACGTATTATGGCTACACCTTC | CASGASGTYYGYTF
14 | TRBJ2-6 | TRBV5-1 | TRBD2 | . | TGCGCCAGCAGCTTGGATGGGGGGGTAAACGTCCTGACTTTC | CASSLDGGVNVLTF
14 | TRBJ2-2 | TRBV5-6 | . | . | TGTGCCGGCAGCTTGGTCCAGAACACCGGGGAGCTGTTTTTT | CAGSLVQNTGELFF
15 | TRBJ1-2 | TRBV19 | . | . | TGTGCCAGTAGTATCAGTACTTGGGGGAGCCATGGCTACACCTTC | CASSISTWGSHGYTF
14 | TRBJ2-2 | TRBV27 | . | . | TGTGCCAGCAGTTTATTGGTTGGTACCGGGGAGCTGTTTTTT | CASSLLVGTGELFF
13 | TRBJ1-2 | TRBV7-3 | . | . | TGTGCCAGCAGCCCAGGGCCATTTTATGGCTACACCTTC | CASSPGPFYGYTF